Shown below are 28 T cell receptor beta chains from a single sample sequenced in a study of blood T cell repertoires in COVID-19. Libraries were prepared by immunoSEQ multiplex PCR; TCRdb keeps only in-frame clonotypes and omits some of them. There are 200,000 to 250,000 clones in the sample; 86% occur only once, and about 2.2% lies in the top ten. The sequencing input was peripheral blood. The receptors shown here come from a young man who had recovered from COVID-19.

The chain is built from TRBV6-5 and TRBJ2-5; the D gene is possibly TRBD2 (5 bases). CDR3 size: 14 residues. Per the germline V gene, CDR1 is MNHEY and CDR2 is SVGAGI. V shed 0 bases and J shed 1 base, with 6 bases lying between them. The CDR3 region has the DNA TGTGCCAGCAGTTACTCGGCGGGCCAAGAGACCCAGTACTTC. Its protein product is CASSYSAGQETQYF.

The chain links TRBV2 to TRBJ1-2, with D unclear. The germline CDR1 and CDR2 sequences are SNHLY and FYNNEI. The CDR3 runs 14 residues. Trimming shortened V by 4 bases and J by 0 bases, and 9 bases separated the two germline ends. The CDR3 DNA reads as TGTGCCAGCAGTGGTGGGAGATCTAACTATGGCTACACCTTC. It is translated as CASSGGRSNYGYTF.

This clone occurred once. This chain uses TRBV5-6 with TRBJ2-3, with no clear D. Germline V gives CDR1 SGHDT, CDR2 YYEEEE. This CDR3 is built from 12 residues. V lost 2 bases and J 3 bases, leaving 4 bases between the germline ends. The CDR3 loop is CASSFQTDTQYF. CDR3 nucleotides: TGTGCCAGCAGCTTCCAGACAGATACGCAGTATTTT. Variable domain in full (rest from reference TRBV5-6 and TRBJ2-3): DAGVTQSPTHLIKTRGQQVTLRCSPKSGHDTVSWYQQALGQGPQFIFQYYEEEERQRGNFPDRFSGHQFPNYSSELNVNALLLGDSALYLCASSFQTDTQYFGPGTRLTVL.

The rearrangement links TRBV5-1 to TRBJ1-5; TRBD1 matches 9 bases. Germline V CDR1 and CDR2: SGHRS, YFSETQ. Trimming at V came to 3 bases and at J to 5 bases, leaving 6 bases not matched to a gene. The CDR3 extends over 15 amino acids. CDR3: CASSSGQGVHQPQHF. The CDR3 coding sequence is TGCGCCAGCAGCTCGGGACAGGGCGTGCATCAGCCCCAGCATTTT.

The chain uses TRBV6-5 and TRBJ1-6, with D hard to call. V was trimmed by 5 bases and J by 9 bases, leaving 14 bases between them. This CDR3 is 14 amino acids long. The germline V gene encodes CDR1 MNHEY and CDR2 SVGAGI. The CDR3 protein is CASSNLGELSPLHF. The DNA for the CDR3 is TGTGCCAGCAGTAACCTCGGGGAACTTTCACCCCTCCACTTT.

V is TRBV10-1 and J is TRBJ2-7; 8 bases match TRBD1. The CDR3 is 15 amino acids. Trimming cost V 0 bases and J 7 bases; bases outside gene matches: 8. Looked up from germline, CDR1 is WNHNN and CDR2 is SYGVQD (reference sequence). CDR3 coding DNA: TGCGCCAGCAGTGAGTCTCAGGGGGCTTTGGGGGAGCAGTACTTC. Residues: CASSESQGALGEQYF.

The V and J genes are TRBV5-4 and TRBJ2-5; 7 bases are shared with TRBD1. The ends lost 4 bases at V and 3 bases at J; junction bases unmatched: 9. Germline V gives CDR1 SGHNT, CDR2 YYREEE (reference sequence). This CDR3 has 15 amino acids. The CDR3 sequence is CASSPGSRGKETQYF. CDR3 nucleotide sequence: TGTGCCAGCAGCCCTGGAAGCAGGGGGAAAGAGACCCAGTACTTC.

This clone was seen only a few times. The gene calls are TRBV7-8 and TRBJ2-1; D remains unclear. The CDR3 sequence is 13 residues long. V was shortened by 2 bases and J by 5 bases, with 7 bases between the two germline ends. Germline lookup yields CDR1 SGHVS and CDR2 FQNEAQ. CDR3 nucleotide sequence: TGTGCCAGCAGCTTATTTGTTAACAATGAGCAGTTCTTC. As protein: CASSLFVNNEQFF.

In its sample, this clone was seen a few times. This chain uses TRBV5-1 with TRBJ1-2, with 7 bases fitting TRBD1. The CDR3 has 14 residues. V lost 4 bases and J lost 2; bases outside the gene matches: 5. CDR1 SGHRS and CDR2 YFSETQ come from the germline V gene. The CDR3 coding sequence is TGCGCCAGCAGCATTACAGGGGCGAACTATGGCTACACCTTC. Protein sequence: CASSITGANYGYTF.

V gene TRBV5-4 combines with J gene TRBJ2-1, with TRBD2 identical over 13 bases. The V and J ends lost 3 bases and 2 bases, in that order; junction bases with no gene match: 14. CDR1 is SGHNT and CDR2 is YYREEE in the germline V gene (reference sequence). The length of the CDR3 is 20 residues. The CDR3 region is CASSSPQGVTSGGAYNEQFF. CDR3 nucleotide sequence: TGTGCCAGCAGCTCACCGCAGGGTGTAACTAGCGGGGGGGCCTACAATGAGCAGTTCTTC.

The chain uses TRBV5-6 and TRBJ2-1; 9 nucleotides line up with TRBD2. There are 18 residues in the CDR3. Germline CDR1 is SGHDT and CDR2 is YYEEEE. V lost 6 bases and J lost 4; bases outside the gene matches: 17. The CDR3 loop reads CASTRFSLRGGTYNEQFF. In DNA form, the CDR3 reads TGTGCCAGCACCCGATTTTCCCTGCGGGGGGGTACTTACAATGAGCAGTTCTTC. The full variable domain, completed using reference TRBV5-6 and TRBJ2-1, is DAGVTQSPTHLIKTRGQQVTLRCSPKSGHDTVSWYQQALGQGPQFIFQYYEEEERQRGNFPDRFSGHQFPNYSSELNVNALLLGDSALYLCASTRFSLRGGTYNEQFFGPGTRLTVL.

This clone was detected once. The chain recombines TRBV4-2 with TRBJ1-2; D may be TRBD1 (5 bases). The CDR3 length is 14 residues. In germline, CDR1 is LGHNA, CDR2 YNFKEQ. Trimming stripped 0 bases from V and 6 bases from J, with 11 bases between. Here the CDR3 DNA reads TGTGCCAGCAGCCAAGATGTCAGGGTAGATGGCTACACCTTC. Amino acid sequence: CASSQDVRVDGYTF.

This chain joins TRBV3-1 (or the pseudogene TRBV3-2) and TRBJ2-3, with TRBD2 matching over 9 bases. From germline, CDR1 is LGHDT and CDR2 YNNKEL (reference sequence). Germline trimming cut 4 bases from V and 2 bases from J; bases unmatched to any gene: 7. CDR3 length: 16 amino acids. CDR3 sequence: CASSRDIAGVTDTQYF. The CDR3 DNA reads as TGTGCCAGCAGCCGGGATATAGCGGGGGTCACAGATACGCAGTATTTT.

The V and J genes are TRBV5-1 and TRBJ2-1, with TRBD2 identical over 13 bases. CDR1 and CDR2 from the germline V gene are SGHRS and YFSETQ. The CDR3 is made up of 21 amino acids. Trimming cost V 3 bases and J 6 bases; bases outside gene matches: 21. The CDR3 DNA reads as TGCGCCAGCAGCTGGTCCCCGGTGGGACTAGCGGGGTTACCCCGTGGCAATGAGCAGTTCTTC. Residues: CASSWSPVGLAGLPRGNEQFF.

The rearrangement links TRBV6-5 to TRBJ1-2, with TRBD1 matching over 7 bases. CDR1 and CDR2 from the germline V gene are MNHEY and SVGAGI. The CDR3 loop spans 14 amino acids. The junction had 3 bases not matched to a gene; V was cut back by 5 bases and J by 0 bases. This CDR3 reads CASSRQGPNYGYTF. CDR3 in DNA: TGTGCCAGCAGTAGACAGGGACCTAACTATGGCTACACCTTC.

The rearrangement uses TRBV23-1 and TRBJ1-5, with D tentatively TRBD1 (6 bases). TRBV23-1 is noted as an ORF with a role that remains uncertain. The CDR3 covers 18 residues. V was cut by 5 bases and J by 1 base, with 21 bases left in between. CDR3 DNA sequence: TGCGCCAGCAGTGAAGACAGGATATTGTCCCTGAGCAATCAGCCCCAGCATTTT. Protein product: CASSEDRILSLSNQPQHF.

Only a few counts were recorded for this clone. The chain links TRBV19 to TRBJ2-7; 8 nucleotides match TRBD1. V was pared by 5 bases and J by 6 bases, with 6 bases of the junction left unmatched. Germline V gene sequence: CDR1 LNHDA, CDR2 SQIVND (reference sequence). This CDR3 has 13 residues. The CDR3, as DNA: TGTGCCAGTAGTGCGAACACAGGGGGCGAGCAGTACTTC. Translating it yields CASSANTGGEQYF.

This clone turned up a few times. DNA for the CDR3: TGTGCCAGCAGTGACAACGGGTCACCCCTCCACTTT. It specifies CASSDNGSPLHF. This rearrangement joins TRBV25-1 to TRBJ1-6, with D unclear. This CDR3 is built from 12 residues. In germline, CDR1 is MGHDK, CDR2 SYGVNS. Deletions cut 3 bases from V and 10 bases from J, with 7 bases between.

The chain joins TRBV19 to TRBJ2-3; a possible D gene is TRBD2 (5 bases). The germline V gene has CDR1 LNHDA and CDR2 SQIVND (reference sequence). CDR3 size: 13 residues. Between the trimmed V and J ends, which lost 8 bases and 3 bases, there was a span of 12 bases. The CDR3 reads CASAGGRTDTQYF. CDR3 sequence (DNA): TGTGCCAGTGCCGGAGGTAGGACAGATACGCAGTATTTT.

As DNA, the CDR3 is TGTGCCAGCAGTTACGGGCCACCTACCTACAATGAGCAGTTCTTC. It codes for CASSYGPPTYNEQFF. This chain uses TRBV6-5 with TRBJ2-1; D ambiguous. The germline V gene has CDR1 MNHEY and CDR2 SVGAGI. CDR3 length: 15 residues. V lost 2 bases, J lost 2 bases, and 10 bases lay in between.

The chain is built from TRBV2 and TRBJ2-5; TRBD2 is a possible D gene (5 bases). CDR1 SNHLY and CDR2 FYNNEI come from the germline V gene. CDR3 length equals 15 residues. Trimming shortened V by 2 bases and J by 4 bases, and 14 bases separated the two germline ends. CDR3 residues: CASSEWELSLETQYF. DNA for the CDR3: TGTGCCAGCAGTGAATGGGAGCTATCCCTAGAGACCCAGTACTTC.

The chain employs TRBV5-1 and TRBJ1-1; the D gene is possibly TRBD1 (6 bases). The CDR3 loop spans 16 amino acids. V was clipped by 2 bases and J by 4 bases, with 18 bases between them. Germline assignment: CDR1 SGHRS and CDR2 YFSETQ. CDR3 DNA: TGCGCCAGCAGCTTAGGTGGGGGCGCCGGGTCCACTGAAGCTTTCTTT. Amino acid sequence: CASSLGGGAGSTEAFF. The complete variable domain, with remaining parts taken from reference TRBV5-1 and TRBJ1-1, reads KAGVTQTPRYLIKTRGQQVTLSCSPISGHRSVSWYQQTPGQGLQFLFEYFSETQRNKGNFPGRFSGRQFSNSRSEMNVSTLELGDSALYLCASSLGGGAGSTEAFFGQGTRLTVV.

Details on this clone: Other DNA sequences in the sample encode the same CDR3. This CDR3 is CASSIARGSTGELFF. In DNA, the CDR3 is TGTGCCAGTAGTATAGCTCGGGGGTCCACCGGGGAGCTGTTTTTT. The V gene is TRBV19, the J gene TRBJ2-2; D is possibly TRBD2 (6 bases). V shed 1 base and J shed 4 bases, with 10 bases lying between them. CDR3 length: 15 residues. Germline CDR1 is LNHDA and CDR2 is SQIVND (reference sequence).

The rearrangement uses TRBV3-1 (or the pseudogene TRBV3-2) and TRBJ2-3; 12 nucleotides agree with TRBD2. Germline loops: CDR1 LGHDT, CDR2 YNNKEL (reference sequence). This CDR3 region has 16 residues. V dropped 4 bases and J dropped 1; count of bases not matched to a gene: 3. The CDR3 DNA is TGTGCCAGCAGCCCTAGACTAGCGGGGGGCACAGATACGCAGTATTTT. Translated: CASSPRLAGGTDTQYF.

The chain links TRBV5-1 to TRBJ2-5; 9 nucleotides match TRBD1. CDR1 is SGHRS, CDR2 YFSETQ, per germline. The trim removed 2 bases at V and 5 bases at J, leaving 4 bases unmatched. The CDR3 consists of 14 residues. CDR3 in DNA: TGCGCCAGCAGCTTCGGGACAGGGCGCGAGACCCAGTACTTC. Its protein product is CASSFGTGRETQYF. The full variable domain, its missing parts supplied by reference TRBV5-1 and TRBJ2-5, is KAGVTQTPRYLIKTRGQQVTLSCSPISGHRSVSWYQQTPGQGLQFLFEYFSETQRNKGNFPGRFSGRQFSNSRSEMNVSTLELGDSALYLCASSFGTGRETQYFGPGTRLLVL.

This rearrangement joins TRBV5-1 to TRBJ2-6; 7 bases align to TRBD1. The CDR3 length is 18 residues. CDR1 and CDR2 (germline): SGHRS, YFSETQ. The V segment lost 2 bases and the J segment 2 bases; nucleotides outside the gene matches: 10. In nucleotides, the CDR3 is TGCGCCAGCAGCTTACAGGGGAACTCAATAGCTGGGGCCAACGTCCTGACTTTC. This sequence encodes CASSLQGNSIAGANVLTF.

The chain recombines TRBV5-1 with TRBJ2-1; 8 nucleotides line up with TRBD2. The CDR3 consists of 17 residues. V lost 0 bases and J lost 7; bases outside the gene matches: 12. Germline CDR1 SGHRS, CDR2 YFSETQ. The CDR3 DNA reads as TGCGCCAGCAGCTTGGCCGTTCGGGGGGGCTTTTTGAATGAGCAGTTCTTC. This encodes CASSLAVRGGFLNEQFF. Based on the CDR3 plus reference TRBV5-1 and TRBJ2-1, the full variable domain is KAGVTQTPRYLIKTRGQQVTLSCSPISGHRSVSWYQQTPGQGLQFLFEYFSETQRNKGNFPGRFSGRQFSNSRSEMNVSTLELGDSALYLCASSLAVRGGFLNEQFFGPGTRLTVL.

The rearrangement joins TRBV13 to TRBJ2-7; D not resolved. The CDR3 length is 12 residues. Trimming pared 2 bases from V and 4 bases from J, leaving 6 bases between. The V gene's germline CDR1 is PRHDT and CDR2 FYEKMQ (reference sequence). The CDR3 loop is CASSLSRYEQYF. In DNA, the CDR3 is TGTGCCAGCAGCTTATCTCGTTACGAGCAGTACTTC. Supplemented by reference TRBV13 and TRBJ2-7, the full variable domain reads AAGVIQSPRHLIKEKRETATLKCYPIPRHDTVYWYQQGPGQDPQFLISFYEKMQSDKGSIPDRFSAQQFSDYHSELNMSSLELGDSALYFCASSLSRYEQYFGPGTRLTVT.